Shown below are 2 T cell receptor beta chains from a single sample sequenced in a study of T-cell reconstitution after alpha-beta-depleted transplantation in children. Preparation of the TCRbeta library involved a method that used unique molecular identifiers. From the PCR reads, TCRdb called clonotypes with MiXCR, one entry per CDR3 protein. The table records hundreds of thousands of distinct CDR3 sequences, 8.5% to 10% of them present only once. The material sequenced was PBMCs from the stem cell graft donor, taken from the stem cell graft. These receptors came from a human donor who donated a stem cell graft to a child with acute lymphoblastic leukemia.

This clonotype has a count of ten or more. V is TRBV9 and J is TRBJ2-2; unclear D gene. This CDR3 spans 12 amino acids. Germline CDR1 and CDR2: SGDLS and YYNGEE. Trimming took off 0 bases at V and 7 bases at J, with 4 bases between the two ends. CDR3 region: CASSVGVGELFF. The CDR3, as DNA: TGTGCCAGCAGCGTAGGGGTCGGGGAGCTGTTTTTT.

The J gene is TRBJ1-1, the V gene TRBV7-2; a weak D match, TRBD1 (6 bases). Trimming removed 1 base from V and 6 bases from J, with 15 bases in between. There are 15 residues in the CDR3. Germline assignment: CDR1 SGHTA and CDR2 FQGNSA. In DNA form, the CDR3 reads TGTGCCAGCAGCTTAGATTTTTCGGGGGGGCCTGAAGCTTTCTTT. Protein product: CASSLDFSGGPEAFF. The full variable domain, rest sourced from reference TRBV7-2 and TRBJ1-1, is GAGVSQSPSNKVTEKGKDVELRCDPISGHTALYWYRQSLGQGLEFLIYFQGNSAPDKSGLPSDRFSAERTGGSVSTLTIQRTQQEDSAVYLCASSLDFSGGPEAFFGQGTRLTVV.